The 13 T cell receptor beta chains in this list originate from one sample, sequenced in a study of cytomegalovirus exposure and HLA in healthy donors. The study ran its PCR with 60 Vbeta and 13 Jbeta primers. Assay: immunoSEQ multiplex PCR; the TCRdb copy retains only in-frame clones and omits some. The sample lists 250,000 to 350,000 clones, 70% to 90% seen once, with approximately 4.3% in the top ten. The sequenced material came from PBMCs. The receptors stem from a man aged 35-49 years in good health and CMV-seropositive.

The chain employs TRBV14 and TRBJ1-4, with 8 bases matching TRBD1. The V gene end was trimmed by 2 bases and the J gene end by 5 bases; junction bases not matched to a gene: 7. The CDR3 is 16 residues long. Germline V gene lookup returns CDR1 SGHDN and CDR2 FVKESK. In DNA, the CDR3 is TGTGCCAGCAGCCAAATTGGACAGGGAGGGAATGAAAAACTGTTTTTT. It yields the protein CASSQIGQGGNEKLFF.

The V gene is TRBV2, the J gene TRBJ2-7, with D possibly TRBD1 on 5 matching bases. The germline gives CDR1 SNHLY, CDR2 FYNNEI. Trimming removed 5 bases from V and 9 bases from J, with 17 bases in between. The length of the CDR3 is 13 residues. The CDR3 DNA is TGTGCCAGCAGTATCCAGGGTAGGGGCAGGCAGTACTTC. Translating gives CASSIQGRGRQYF.

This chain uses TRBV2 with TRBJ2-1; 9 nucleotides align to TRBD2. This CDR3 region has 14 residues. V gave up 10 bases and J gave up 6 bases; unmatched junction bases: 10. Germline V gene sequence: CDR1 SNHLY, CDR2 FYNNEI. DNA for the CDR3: TGTGCCACCACCGGGACTAGCAGCTTCAATGAGCAGTTCTTC. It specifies CATTGTSSFNEQFF.

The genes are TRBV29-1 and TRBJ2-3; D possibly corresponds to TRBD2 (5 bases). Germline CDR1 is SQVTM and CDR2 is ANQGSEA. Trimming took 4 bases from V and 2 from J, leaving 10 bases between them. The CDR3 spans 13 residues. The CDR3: CSVGEGTTDTQYF. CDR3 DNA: TGCAGCGTTGGTGAGGGAACCACAGATACGCAGTATTTT.

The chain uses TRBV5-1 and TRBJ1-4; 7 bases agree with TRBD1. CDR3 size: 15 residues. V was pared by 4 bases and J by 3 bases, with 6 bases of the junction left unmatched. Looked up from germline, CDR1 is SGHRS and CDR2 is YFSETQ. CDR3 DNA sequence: TGCGCCAGCAGCGTAACAGGGGCCTCTAATGAAAAACTGTTTTTT. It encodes CASSVTGASNEKLFF.

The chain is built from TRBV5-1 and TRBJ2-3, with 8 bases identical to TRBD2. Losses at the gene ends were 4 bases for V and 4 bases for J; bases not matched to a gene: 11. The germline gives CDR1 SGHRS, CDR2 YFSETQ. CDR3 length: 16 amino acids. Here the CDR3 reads CASSPPIAGSADTQYF. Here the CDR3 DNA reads TGCGCCAGCAGCCCTCCTATAGCGGGGTCCGCAGATACGCAGTATTTT.

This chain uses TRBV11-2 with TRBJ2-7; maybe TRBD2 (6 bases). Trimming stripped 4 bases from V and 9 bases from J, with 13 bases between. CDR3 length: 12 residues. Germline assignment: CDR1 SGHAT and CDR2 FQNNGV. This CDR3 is CASSSGLHGQYF. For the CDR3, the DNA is TGTGCCAGCAGCTCGGGACTCCACGGGCAGTACTTC.

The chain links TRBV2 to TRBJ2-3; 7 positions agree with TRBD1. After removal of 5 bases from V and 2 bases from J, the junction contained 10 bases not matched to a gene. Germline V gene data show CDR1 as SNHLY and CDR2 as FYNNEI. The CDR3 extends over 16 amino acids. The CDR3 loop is CASSLTGTVHTDTQYF. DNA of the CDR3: TGTGCCAGCAGTTTAACCGGGACAGTTCACACAGATACGCAGTATTTT. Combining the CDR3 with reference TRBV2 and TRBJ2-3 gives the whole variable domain EPEVTQTPSHQVTQMGQEVILRCVPISNHLYFYWYRQILGQKVEFLVSFYNNEISEKSEIFDDQFSVERPDGSNFTLKIRSTKLEDSAMYFCASSLTGTVHTDTQYFGPGTRLTVL.

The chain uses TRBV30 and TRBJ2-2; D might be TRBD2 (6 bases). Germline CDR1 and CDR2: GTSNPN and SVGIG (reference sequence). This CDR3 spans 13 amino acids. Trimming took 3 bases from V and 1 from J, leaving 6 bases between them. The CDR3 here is CAWRRENTGELFF. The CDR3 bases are TGTGCCTGGAGGCGGGAGAACACCGGGGAGCTGTTTTTT.

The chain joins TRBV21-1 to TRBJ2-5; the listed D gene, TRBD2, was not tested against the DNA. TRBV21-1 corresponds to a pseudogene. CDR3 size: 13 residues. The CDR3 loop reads CASSRLAEETQYF. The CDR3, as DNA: TGTGCCAGCAGCAGACTAGCGGAAGAGACCCAGTACTTC.

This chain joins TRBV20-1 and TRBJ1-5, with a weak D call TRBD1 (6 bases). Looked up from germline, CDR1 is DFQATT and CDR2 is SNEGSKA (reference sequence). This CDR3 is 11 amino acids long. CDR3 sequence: CSAKGDQPQHF. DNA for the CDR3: TGCAGCGCCAAGGGGGACCAGCCCCAGCATTTT.

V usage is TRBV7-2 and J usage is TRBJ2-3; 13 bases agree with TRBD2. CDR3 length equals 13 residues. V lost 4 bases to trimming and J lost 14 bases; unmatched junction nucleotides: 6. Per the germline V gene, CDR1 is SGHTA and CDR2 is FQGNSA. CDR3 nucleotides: TGTGCCAGCAGCTCGACTAGCGGGGGGCCGTCGTATTTT. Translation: CASSSTSGGPSYF.

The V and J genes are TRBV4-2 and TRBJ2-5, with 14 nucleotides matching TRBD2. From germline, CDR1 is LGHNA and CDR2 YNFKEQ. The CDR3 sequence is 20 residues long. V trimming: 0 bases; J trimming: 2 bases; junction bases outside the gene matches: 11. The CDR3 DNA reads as TGTGCCAGCAGCCAAGAAATTGGCGGGACTAGCGGGAGTTATCAAGAGACCCAGTACTTC. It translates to CASSQEIGGTSGSYQETQYF.